This T cell receptor (beta chain) was obtained from a study of blood T cell repertoires in COVID-19. About the research overall: Collection of acute and convalescent COVID-19 samples took place in the United States, Italy and Spain. PBMCs, B-cell-depleted T cells, or T cells provided the cDNA or gDNA that made up the material.

Trimming left V 3 bases short and J 6 bases short, with 4 bases between. CDR3 length equals 11 residues. Germline CDR1 reads SGDLS; CDR2 reads YYNGEE. Original handling: Cell counts per sample came from amplifying reference gene primers. Clones were read by immunoSEQ multiplex PCR, and TCRdb kept only the in-frame ones, dropping some. The V and J calls and clone size come from that table; D and trimming were worked out from the DNA. The table has more than 20,000 clones, roughly nine tenths seen once. This chain uses TRBV9 with TRBJ2-1; D not certain. The source material was peripheral blood. This sequence originates from a human donor with active COVID-19. The donor label of this sample is uncertain. CDR3 region: CASSAINEQFF. The DNA of the CDR3 is TGTGCCAGCAGCGCAATCAATGAGCAGTTCTTC.